Listed below are T cell receptor beta chains from one sample, sequenced in a study of blood T cells in healthy people across ages. Each CDR3 protein gets one entry after TCRdb re-called the 5' RACE reads with MiXCR. The sample yields fewer than 900,000 distinct CDR3 sequences, roughly 43% seen once. The source material was blood. The receptors here all came from a woman aged 55-69 years in good health. Each CDR3 is given with its conserved first and last residue. The order of the fields is CDR3 DNA, CDR3 protein, J gene, V gene, D gene, clone size. The D gene is left open where the match is weak. Part of the rows lack a size; the others show once, few, many or a class for expanded clones.

TGTGCCAGCAGCGTAGACGCGGGGGAGTTCACAGATACGCAGTATTTT | CASSVDAGEFTDTQYF | TRBJ2-3 | TRBV9 | TRBD2 | few
TGCAGTGCTAGAGGGACTAGCGGGGCGTCCACAAAGGATACGCAGTATTTT | CSARGTSGASTKDTQYF | TRBJ2-3 | TRBV20-1 | TRBD2 | NA
TGTGCCAGCAGCTTAGTCGGGACCGGTACTGTTGGCTACACCTTC | CASSLVGTGTVGYTF | TRBJ1-2 | TRBV7-6 | NA | NA
TGTGCCAGCAGTTACGGTCGACAGGGCCACGAGCAGTACTTC | CASSYGRQGHEQYF | TRBJ2-7 | TRBV6-2/TRBV6-3 | TRBD1 | NA
TGTGCCAGCAGAGGACACAATGAGCAGTTCTTC | CASRGHNEQFF | TRBJ2-1 | TRBV6-4 | NA | NA
TGTGCCATCAATCGACTAGCAGCTAGCACAGATACGCAGTATTTT | CAINRLAASTDTQYF | TRBJ2-3 | TRBV10-3 | TRBD2 | few
TGCAGTGCTAGAGCCCCGTCGACAGGGGGATACCAAGAGACCCAGTACTTC | CSARAPSTGGYQETQYF | TRBJ2-5 | TRBV20-1 | TRBD1 | NA
TGCAGCGCCGAGGGCAGCCACGAGCAGTACTTC | CSAEGSHEQYF | TRBJ2-7 | TRBV29-1 | NA | many
TGTGCCAGCACCGAGATTGAGACAGGCACTGAAGCTTTCTTT | CASTEIETGTEAFF | TRBJ1-1 | TRBV6-2/TRBV6-3 | NA | NA
TGTGCCAGCAGTTTATTGTCCGGGGGATCACCCCTCCACTTT | CASSLLSGGSPLHF | TRBJ1-6 | TRBV27 | NA | few
TGTGCCAGCAGCCAAGTTGACCGCCTCGTAGGTGGCTACACCTTC | CASSQVDRLVGGYTF | TRBJ1-2 | TRBV4-2 | NA | NA
TGTGCCAGCAGTTCCGATCTAGCGGGGGGCGTGCAAAACATTCAGTACTTC | CASSSDLAGGVQNIQYF | TRBJ2-4 | TRBV6-2/TRBV6-3 | TRBD2 | few
TGTGCCACCAGTGATTTTTCCCTCGCCGGGCCCACACCCTACGAGCAGTACTTC | CATSDFSLAGPTPYEQYF | TRBJ2-7 | TRBV24-1 | NA | many
TGTGCCAGCAGTTACTCGATTTGGGGGAGCTCCTACGAGCAGTACTTC | CASSYSIWGSSYEQYF | TRBJ2-7 | TRBV6-5 | NA | few
TGTGCCAGCAGCCTTCCACTAGCGGGAGGGAGCAATGAGCAGTACTTC | CASSLPLAGGSNEQYF | TRBJ2-5 | TRBV3-1 | TRBD2 | NA
TGTGCCAGCAGCTTAGAAGTTTCCGCCTACAATGAGCAGTTCTTC | CASSLEVSAYNEQFF | TRBJ2-1 | TRBV11-3 | NA | NA
TGTGCCAGCAGAACCGGGACCATCAACACCGGGGAGCTGTTTTTT | CASRTGTINTGELFF | TRBJ2-2 | TRBV13 | NA | NA
TGCAGTTCTAGCGAGGGGAGCAGCTATGGCTACACCTTC | CSSSEGSSYGYTF | TRBJ1-2 | TRBV20-1 | NA | NA
TGTGCCAGCAGTCGCCGGACGGGGAACACTGAAGCTTTCTTT | CASSRRTGNTEAFF | TRBJ1-1 | TRBV12-3/TRBV12-4 | NA | NA
TGTGCCAGCAGCCCAGTCACCGGGACAGGGGGCAAAAACATTCAGTACTTC | CASSPVTGTGGKNIQYF | TRBJ2-4 | TRBV6-1 | TRBD1 | once
TGTGCCAGCAACCCGGGACAGGGGGCCCGAGAAGCTTTCTTT | CASNPGQGAREAFF | TRBJ1-1 | TRBV7-9 | TRBD1 | NA
TGTGCCAGCAGTCTCAGCGGGGGCGAGCAGTTCTTC | CASSLSGGEQFF | TRBJ2-1 | TRBV12-3/TRBV12-4 | TRBD2 | many
TGTGCCAGCAGCTCCACCCTAGCGGGAGATGGGGGTGAGCAGTTCTTC | CASSSTLAGDGGEQFF | TRBJ2-1 | TRBV7-3 | TRBD2 | few
TGTGCCAGCAGTTTAAATGGCTACACCTTC | CASSLNGYTF | TRBJ1-2 | TRBV12-3/TRBV12-4 | NA | many
TGCGCCAGCAGCCATGACAGGGTACAAGTCGAGCAGTACTTC | CASSHDRVQVEQYF | TRBJ2-7 | TRBV5-1 | TRBD1 | few